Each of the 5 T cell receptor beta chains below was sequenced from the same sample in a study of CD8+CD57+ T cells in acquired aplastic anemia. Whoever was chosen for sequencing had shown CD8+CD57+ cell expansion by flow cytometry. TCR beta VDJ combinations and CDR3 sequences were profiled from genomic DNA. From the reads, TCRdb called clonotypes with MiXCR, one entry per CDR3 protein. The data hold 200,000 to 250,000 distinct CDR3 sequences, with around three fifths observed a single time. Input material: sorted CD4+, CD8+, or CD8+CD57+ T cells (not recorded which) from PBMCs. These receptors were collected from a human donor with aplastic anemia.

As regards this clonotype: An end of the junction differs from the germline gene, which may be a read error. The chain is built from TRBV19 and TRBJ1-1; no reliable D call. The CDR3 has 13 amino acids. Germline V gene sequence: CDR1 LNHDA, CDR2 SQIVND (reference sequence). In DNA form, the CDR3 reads TGTGCCAGTAGTATTAACAGAGGCACTGGAGCTTTCTTT. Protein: CASSINRGTGAFF.

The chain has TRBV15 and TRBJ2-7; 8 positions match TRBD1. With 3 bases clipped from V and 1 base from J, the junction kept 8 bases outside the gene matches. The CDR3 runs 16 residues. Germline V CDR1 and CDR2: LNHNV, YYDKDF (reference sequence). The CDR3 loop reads CATSSQEYRGSYEQYF. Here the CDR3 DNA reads TGTGCCACCAGCAGCCAAGAATACAGGGGGTCCTACGAGCAGTACTTC.

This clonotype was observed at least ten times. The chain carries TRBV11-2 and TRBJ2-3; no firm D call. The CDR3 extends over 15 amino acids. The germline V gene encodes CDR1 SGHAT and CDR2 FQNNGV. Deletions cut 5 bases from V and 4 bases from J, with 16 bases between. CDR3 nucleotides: TGTGCCAGCAGCCCCCCGGGTGTTGGGCCAGATACGCAGTATTTT. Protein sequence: CASSPPGVGPDTQYF. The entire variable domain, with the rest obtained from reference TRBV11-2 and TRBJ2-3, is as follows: EAGVAQSPRYKIIEKRQSVAFWCNPISGHATLYWYQQILGQGPKLLIQFQNNGVVDDSQLPKDRFSAERLKGVDSTLKIQPAKLEDSAVYLCASSPPGVGPDTQYFGPGTRLTVL.

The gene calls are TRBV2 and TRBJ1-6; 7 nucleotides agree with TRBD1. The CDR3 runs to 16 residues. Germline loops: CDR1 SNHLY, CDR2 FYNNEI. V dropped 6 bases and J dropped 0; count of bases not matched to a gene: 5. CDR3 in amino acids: CASRNRDSSYNSPLHF. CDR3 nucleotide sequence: TGTGCCAGCAGGAACAGGGACAGCTCCTATAATTCACCCCTCCACTTT.

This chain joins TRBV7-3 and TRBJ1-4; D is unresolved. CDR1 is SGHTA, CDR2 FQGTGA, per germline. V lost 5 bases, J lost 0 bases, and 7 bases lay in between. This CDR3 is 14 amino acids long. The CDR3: CASSPLPTNEKLFF. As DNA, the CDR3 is TGTGCCAGCAGCCCCCTTCCAACTAATGAAAAACTGTTTTTT.